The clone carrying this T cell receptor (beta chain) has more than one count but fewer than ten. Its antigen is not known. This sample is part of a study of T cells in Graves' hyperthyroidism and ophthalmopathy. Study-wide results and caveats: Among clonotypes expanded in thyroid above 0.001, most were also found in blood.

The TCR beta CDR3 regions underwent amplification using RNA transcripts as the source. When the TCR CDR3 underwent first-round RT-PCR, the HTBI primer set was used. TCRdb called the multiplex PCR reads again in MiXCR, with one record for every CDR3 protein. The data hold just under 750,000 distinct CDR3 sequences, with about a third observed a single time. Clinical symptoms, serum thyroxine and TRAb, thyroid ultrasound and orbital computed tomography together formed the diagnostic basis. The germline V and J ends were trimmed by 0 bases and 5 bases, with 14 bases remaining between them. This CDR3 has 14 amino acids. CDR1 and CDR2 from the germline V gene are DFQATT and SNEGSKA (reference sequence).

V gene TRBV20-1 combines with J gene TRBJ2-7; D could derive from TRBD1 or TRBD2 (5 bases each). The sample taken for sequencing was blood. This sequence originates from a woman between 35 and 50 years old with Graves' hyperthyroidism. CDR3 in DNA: TGCAGTGCTAGAGATCCCGGGGCCCCCAACGAGCAGTACTTC. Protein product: CSARDPGAPNEQYF.